The TCR beta chain under discussion was sequenced for a study of CD8+ T cells in alopecia areata. Overall study findings and caveats: Normal skin's resident alphabeta T cells are sequenced alongside lesional scalp T cells. Lesional tissue from the scalp (especially in alopecia totalis/universalis) showed higher clonality than normal scalp.

The CDR3 contains 15 residues. After removal of 5 bases from V and 0 bases from J, the junction contained 1 base not matched to a gene. The germline gives CDR1 MDHEN, CDR2 SYDVKM. Once RNA had been extracted, it was reverse transcribed into cDNA to act as the sequencing template. Method: immunoSEQ multiplex PCR; TCRdb's copy keeps in-frame clones and lacks some. In the table there are around 13,000 clones, approximately 67% of which are singletons. Described treatment: oral pan-JAK inhibitor, 5-10 mg twice daily. Peripheral blood and lesional scalp punch biopsies were taken from alopecia areata patients. Details on this clone: As yet, its antigen is unknown.

The clonotype was recovered from a human donor with alopecia areata. Source: skin, taken at week 4, from a patient treated with tofacitinib. This chain joins TRBV28 and TRBJ1-6; 7 positions agree with TRBD1. The chain's CDR3 is CASSRDSSYNSPLHF. The CDR3 nucleotides are TGTGCCAGCAGTAGGGACAGCTCCTATAATTCACCCCTCCACTTT. The full variable domain, rest sourced from reference TRBV28 and TRBJ1-6, is DVKVTQSSRYLVKRTGEKVFLECVQDMDHENMFWYRQDPGLGLRLIYFSYDVKMKEKGDIPEGYSVSREKKERFSLILESASTNQTSMYLCASSRDSSYNSPLHFGNGTRLTVT.